This T cell receptor (beta chain) appears in the sequencing data of a study of OX40 agonist ivuxolimab in advanced cancers. Using immunoSEQ multiplex PCR, the repertoire was profiled, and TCRdb retains in-frame clones only, with some absent. This sample has about 26,000 clones; over 85% occur once, and the top ten carry just under 20%. Germline CDR1 SEHNR, CDR2 FQNEAQ (reference sequence). The CDR3 spans 12 residues. Trimming shortened V by 6 bases and J by 5 bases, and 8 bases separated the two germline ends. The sequenced sample was CD4+ or CD8+ T cells sorted from blood, obtained in a trial of the OX40 agonist ivuxolimab. The receptor comes from an adult with an advanced solid tumor such as melanoma, head and neck, liver or kidney cancer. This chain links TRBV7-9 with TRBJ1-5; D uncertain. The CDR3 bases are TGTGCCAGCAGTTTGATAGATCAGCCCCAGCATTTT. Encoded protein: CASSLIDQPQHF.